These T cell receptor beta chains were read from a single sample in a study of T cell repertoires in cytomegalovirus infection. Their specific antigens are unknown. One entry per CDR3 protein, called by TCRdb with MiXCR from the reads. The repertoire holds hundreds of thousands of distinct CDR3 sequences, with roughly 43% as singletons. The source was cultured PBMCs, collected from culture after CMV antigen stimulation. Every receptor here comes from a human donor in good health (CMV status not recorded). Some clones in this sample may be carry-over from other donors' samples. The CDR3 runs from the conserved cysteine through the conserved F or W. Each record gives: J gene, D gene, V gene, clone size, CDR3 DNA, CDR3 protein. D genes are given only for firm matches. Clone size is given for some rows only: seen once, a few or many times, or a class if the clone is expanded.

TRBJ1-4 TRBD1 TRBV12-3/TRBV12-4 few TGTGCCAGCAGGGGAACGGACAGGGGAAGAGAAAAACTGTTTTTT CASRGTDRGREKLFF
TRBJ1-5 NA TRBV6-1 NA TGTGCCAGCAACATCTGGGCGGGACATAGCAATCAGCCCCAGCATTTT CASNIWAGHSNQPQHF
TRBJ1-5 NA TRBV2 NA TGTGCCAGCAGCGGCGCTCCGGTCGCGCCCCAGCATTTT CASSGAPVAPQHF
TRBJ1-2 NA TRBV7-8 NA TGTGCCAGCAGCTTAGGGTCGACTAACTATGGCTACACCTTC CASSLGSTNYGYTF
TRBJ2-2 NA TRBV11-2 NA TGTGCCAGCAGCTTCGGGAGAGTCACCGGGGAGCTGTTTTTT CASSFGRVTGELFF
TRBJ2-7 NA TRBV12-3/TRBV12-4 NA TGTGCCAGCAGACCGACAGGGAGGTCCTACGAGCAGTACTTC CASRPTGRSYEQYF
TRBJ2-7 TRBD2 TRBV5-1 NA TGCGCCAGCAGCTTGGCCATCTCCGGGACTAGCGGGAGTCGGAGCTCCTACGAGCAGTACTTC CASSLAISGTSGSRSSYEQYF
TRBJ1-1 TRBD1 TRBV12-3/TRBV12-4 NA TGTGCCAGCAATCGGGGGACAGGGGGAACTGAAGCTTTCTTT CASNRGTGGTEAFF
TRBJ1-1 NA TRBV11-2 few TGTGCCAGCAGCTTAGGTCGGCCGGTTCGGAACACTGAAGCTTTCTTT CASSLGRPVRNTEAFF
TRBJ2-1 NA TRBV7-4 few TGTGCCAGCAGCTCCCTCTCCCTTACTGGACACTCCTACAATGAGCAGTTCTTC CASSSLSLTGHSYNEQFF
TRBJ2-7 TRBD2 TRBV7-2 many TGTGCCAGCAGCCAGACTAGCGGAGGATCCTACGAGCAGTACTTC CASSQTSGGSYEQYF
TRBJ1-5 NA TRBV27 NA TGTGCCAGCAGTTTATCGTTCAGCGATTATAGCAATCAGCCCCAGCATTTT CASSLSFSDYSNQPQHF
TRBJ2-7 NA TRBV4-3 NA TGCGCCAGCAGCCGCGGACGACATTCTTACGAGCAGTACTTC CASSRGRHSYEQYF
TRBJ2-1 NA TRBV28 few TGTGCCAGCAGTCCTCCCGTAGGATTTGCGTACAATGAGCAGTTCTTC CASSPPVGFAYNEQFF
TRBJ2-3 TRBD1 TRBV4-1 few TGCGCCAGCAGCCAAGAGGACAGGGCTGGAGATACGCAGTATTTT CASSQEDRAGDTQYF
TRBJ1-2 TRBD1 TRBV11-2 once TGTGCCAGCAGCATAAGACAGGGGGACTATGGCTACACCTTC CASSIRQGDYGYTF